The 10 T cell receptor beta chains given below trace back to one sample, sequenced in a study of blood T cell repertoires in COVID-19. Clones were sequenced by immunoSEQ multiplex PCR, and TCRdb holds only the in-frame ones, with some missing. The sample yields a few hundred thousand clones, 80% to 95% seen once. Sequenced input: PBMCs or T cells enriched from blood (not recorded which). These receptors all come from a woman in her 40s who had been exposed to COVID-19.

The chain uses TRBV30 and TRBJ2-3; perhaps TRBD2 as D (5 bases). Looked up from germline, CDR1 is GTSNPN and CDR2 is SVGIG (reference sequence). The V end lost 4 bases, the J end lost 4 bases, and 12 bases lay between the germline ends. The CDR3 runs 13 residues. For the CDR3, the DNA is TGTGCCTGGATGAGGGCGGGCCCAGATACGCAGTATTTT. Residues: CAWMRAGPDTQYF. Based on the CDR3 plus reference TRBV30 and TRBJ2-3, the full variable domain is SQTIHQWPATLVQPVGSPLSLECTVEGTSNPNLYWYRQAAGRGLQLLFYSVGIGQISSEVPQNLSASRPQDRQFILSSKKLLLSDSGFYLCAWMRAGPDTQYFGPGTRLTVL.

The rearrangement links TRBV7-9 to TRBJ1-3, with no clear D. The V gene lost 5 bases and the J gene lost 0 bases, with 11 bases spanning the gap. The CDR3 spans 15 residues. The germline gives CDR1 SEHNR, CDR2 FQNEAQ (reference sequence). CDR3 amino acids: CASSRGWNSGNTIYF. The CDR3 nucleotides read TGTGCCAGCAGCCGAGGTTGGAACTCTGGAAACACCATATATTTT.

This clone was observed at least ten times. The chain joins TRBV7-9 to TRBJ1-1; D may be TRBD1 (6 bases). Between the trimmed V and J ends, which lost 5 bases and 7 bases, there was a span of 14 bases. This CDR3 region has 13 residues. Germline CDR1 SEHNR, CDR2 FQNEAQ (reference sequence). CDR3 sequence reads: CASSQQGWGEAFF. The CDR3 DNA follows: TGTGCCAGCAGCCAACAGGGCTGGGGTGAAGCTTTCTTT.

The V gene is TRBV9, the J gene TRBJ1-5; D might be TRBD1 (6 bases). CDR1 and CDR2 (germline): SGDLS, YYNGEE. This CDR3 has 15 amino acids. V was clipped by 0 bases and J by 1 base, with 8 bases between them. CDR3 bases: TGTGCCAGCAGCGTAGAAGGGGGAAGCAATCAGCCCCAGCATTTT. As protein: CASSVEGGSNQPQHF. The full variable domain, rest sourced from reference TRBV9 and TRBJ1-5, is DSGVTQTPKHLITATGQRVTLRCSPRSGDLSVYWYQQSLDQGLQFLIQYYNGEERAKGNILERFSAQQFPDLHSELNLSSLELGDSALYFCASSVEGGSNQPQHFGDGTRLSIL.

V gene TRBV10-2 combines with J gene TRBJ2-1; 14 positions match TRBD2. Unmatched junction bases numbered 8, after V lost 0 bases and J lost 1 base. The CDR3 runs 20 residues. Per the germline V gene, CDR1 is WSHSY and CDR2 is SAAADI. The CDR3 DNA sequence: TGCGCCAGCAGTGAGTCGACTAGCGGGGGGGCCATATCGTCCTACAATGAGCAGTTCTTC. Protein: CASSESTSGGAISSYNEQFF.

The V gene is TRBV11-2, the J gene TRBJ1-4; no reliable D call. The CDR3 spans 15 residues. V was trimmed by 5 bases and J by 0 bases, leaving 10 bases between them. Germline V CDR1 and CDR2: SGHAT, FQNNGV. This CDR3 reads CASSRTDPTNEKLFF. DNA for the CDR3: TGTGCCAGCAGCCGTACAGATCCAACTAATGAAAAACTGTTTTTT. Based on the CDR3 plus reference TRBV11-2 and TRBJ1-4, the full variable domain is EAGVAQSPRYKIIEKRQSVAFWCNPISGHATLYWYQQILGQGPKLLIQFQNNGVVDDSQLPKDRFSAERLKGVDSTLKIQPAKLEDSAVYLCASSRTDPTNEKLFFGSGTQLSVL.

J is TRBJ1-1 and V is TRBV19, with 8 bases that match TRBD1. This CDR3 is built from 15 residues. With 6 bases clipped from V and 5 bases from J, the junction kept 11 bases outside the gene matches. Germline values: CDR1 LNHDA, CDR2 SQIVND (reference sequence). The CDR3 region is CASRSTGEWETEAFF. The CDR3 DNA follows: TGTGCCAGTAGATCGACAGGGGAATGGGAAACTGAAGCTTTCTTT. The variable domain in full, with the rest retrieved from reference TRBV19 and TRBJ1-1, is DGGITQSPKYLFRKEGQNVTLSCEQNLNHDAMYWYRQDPGQGLRLIYYSQIVNDFQKGDIAEGYSVSREKKESFPLTVTSAQKNPTAFYLCASRSTGEWETEAFFGQGTRLTVV.

The chain has TRBV3-1 (or the pseudogene TRBV3-2) and TRBJ1-3; D ambiguous. The CDR3 is made up of 15 amino acids. The germline V gene has CDR1 LGHDT and CDR2 YNNKEL (reference sequence). With 4 bases removed from V and 0 bases from J, the gap between germline ends came to 10 bases. The CDR3 bases are TGTGCCAGCAGCCGAGATCTACGCTCTGGAAACACCATATATTTT. Protein: CASSRDLRSGNTIYF.

The chain uses TRBV18 and TRBJ2-3, with D perhaps TRBD1 (5 bases). The CDR3 covers 18 residues. Trimming took off 3 bases at V and 1 base at J, with 20 bases between the two ends. The germline gives CDR1 KGHSH, CDR2 LQKENI. The CDR3 DNA sequence: TGTGCCAGCTCACCGATCCCTCCGATGCCACAGGGCACAGATACGCAGTATTTT. It translates to CASSPIPPMPQGTDTQYF.

The chain links TRBV7-9 to TRBJ2-1, with 7 bases matching TRBD2. J gave up 8 bases and V 2 bases, and 9 bases lay outside the gene matches. CDR1 SEHNR and CDR2 FQNEAQ come from the germline V gene (reference sequence). The CDR3 totals 15 residues. The DNA for the CDR3 is TGTGCCAGCAGCTTACAAGTGGAGCGGGGTGATGAGCAGTTCTTC. This sequence encodes CASSLQVERGDEQFF.